Presented here are 21 T cell receptor beta chains from one specimen sequenced in a study of beta chain features in type 1 diabetes. As every portion of the isolated RNA was reverse transcribed, the sequencing read expressed TCRB transcripts. Generated by immunoSEQ multiplex PCR, the TCRdb table keeps only in-frame clones and is missing some. The sample yields 850,000 to 900,000 clones, about a sixth seen once. The specimen sequenced was naive CD4+ T cells from blood. The receptors were gathered from a woman under 30 in good health.

This clone turned up a few times. Other DNA variants within this sample encode the same CDR3. The chain uses TRBV5-1 and TRBJ2-7; D may be TRBD1 (5 bases). Trimming stripped 0 bases from V and 3 bases from J, with 10 bases between. The length of the CDR3 is 14 residues. Per the germline V gene, CDR1 is SGHRS and CDR2 is YFSETQ. The CDR3 here is CASSLGQLSYEQYF. CDR3 nucleotides: TGCGCCAGCAGCTTGGGACAGTTAAGCTACGAGCAGTACTTC.

This clone was found a few times. CDR3 sequence reads: CASSPARWGKNTGELFF. CDR3 coding DNA: TGTGCCAGCTCACCGGCCAGGTGGGGGAAGAACACCGGGGAGCTGTTTTTT. This sequence joins TRBV18 and TRBJ2-2, with D perhaps given as TRBD1 or TRBD2 (5 bases each). CDR1 is KGHSH, CDR2 LQKENI, per germline. This CDR3 comprises 17 residues. With 3 bases removed from V and 1 base from J, the gap between germline ends came to 15 bases.

The rearrangement uses TRBV14 and TRBJ2-7, with D possibly being TRBD1 (6 bases). Germline-derived CDR1 and CDR2 are SGHDN and FVKESK. The CDR3 totals 15 residues. Trimming pared 3 bases from V and 2 bases from J, leaving 14 bases between. The CDR3 DNA reads as TGTGCCAGCAGCCAGCTACGGGACACCCCCTACGAGCAGTACTTC. Translated: CASSQLRDTPYEQYF.

The chain carries TRBV27 and TRBJ2-2; 13 nucleotides match TRBD2. This CDR3 spans 17 amino acids. V lost 6 bases, J lost 5 bases, and 9 bases stayed unmatched. CDR1 and CDR2 (germline): MNHEY, SMNVEV (reference sequence). The CDR3 protein is CASRRGTSGTYTGELFF. CDR3 nucleotide sequence: TGTGCCAGCAGACGCGGGACTAGCGGGACGTATACCGGGGAGCTGTTTTTT.

The chain has TRBV7-9 and TRBJ1-1; a possible D gene is TRBD1 (5 bases). Trimming removed 6 bases at V and 2 bases at J, with 7 bases between. The CDR3 has 12 residues. The germline V gene has CDR1 SEHNR and CDR2 FQNEAQ (reference sequence). The CDR3 spells CASRTVNTEAFF. The CDR3 coding sequence is TGTGCCAGCAGGACAGTTAACACTGAAGCTTTCTTT.

As to this clone: This may be a read error: a much more frequent sequence differs by one nucleotide. The identical CDR3 is also encoded by other nucleotide sequences in the sample. The chain couples TRBV28 to TRBJ2-7, with D unresolved. The germline CDR1 and CDR2 sequences are MDHEN and SYDVKM. The CDR3 has 11 residues. Trimming cost V 6 bases and J 4 bases, with 7 bases left between them. The chain's CDR3 is CASSLRYEQYF. CDR3 in DNA: TGTGCCAGCAGCCTTCGGTACGAGCAGTACTTC.

This clone was observed a single time. The CDR3 loop is CASSQDGVARGGEQFF. CDR3 DNA: TGTGCCAGCAGCCAAGACGGTGTTGCAAGAGGCGGTGAGCAGTTCTTC. J is TRBJ2-1 and V is TRBV4-2; no firm D call. CDR1 is LGHNA, CDR2 YNFKEQ, per germline. CDR3 length: 16 residues. With 0 bases removed from V and 9 bases from J, the gap between germline ends came to 18 bases.

V is TRBV7-8 and J is TRBJ1-1; D is unresolved. The V and J ends lost 5 bases and 3 bases respectively, with 13 bases between them. There are 14 residues in the CDR3. Looked up from germline, CDR1 is SGHVS and CDR2 is FQNEAQ. The CDR3 DNA reads TGTGCCAGCAGCCCCTGGATGGGTGACACTGAAGCTTTCTTT. Protein sequence: CASSPWMGDTEAFF.

The chain joins TRBV7-9 to TRBJ2-7; D is perhaps TRBD1 (7 bases). Trimming left V 10 bases short and J 6 bases short, with 19 bases between. Germline V gene data show CDR1 as SEHNR and CDR2 as FQNEAQ (reference sequence). The CDR3 extends over 13 amino acids. The CDR3 sequence is CAIPLQGTGEQYF. The CDR3, as DNA: TGTGCCATACCGTTACAGGGGACTGGCGAGCAGTACTTC.

This chain uses TRBV7-9 with TRBJ1-2; a weak D match, TRBD1 (6 bases). V lost 2 bases, J lost 3 bases, and 7 bases lay in between. Germline-derived CDR1 and CDR2 are SEHNR and FQNEAQ (reference sequence). This CDR3 is 13 amino acids long. The CDR3 region is CASSLSGDYGYTF. For the CDR3, the DNA is TGTGCCAGCAGCTTATCAGGGGACTATGGCTACACCTTC. The whole variable domain, remainder taken from reference TRBV7-9 and TRBJ1-2, is DTGVSQNPRHKITKRGQNVTFRCDPISEHNRLYWYRQTLGQGPEFLTYFQNEAQLEKSRLLSDRFSAERPKGSFSTLEIQRTEQGDSAMYLCASSLSGDYGYTFGSGTRLTVV.

The chain is built from TRBV6-5 and TRBJ2-1; 8 nucleotides match TRBD1. V dropped 4 bases and J dropped 0; count of bases not matched to a gene: 2. The germline CDR1 and CDR2 sequences are MNHEY and SVGAGI. CDR3 length: 15 amino acids. DNA for the CDR3: TGTGCCAGCAGTTGGACAGGGAGCTCCTACAATGAGCAGTTCTTC. Encoded protein: CASSWTGSSYNEQFF.

This clone was seen only a few times. This CDR3 is CASSLERGARVYTEAFF. In nucleotides, the CDR3 is TGTGCCAGCAGCTTGGAGAGGGGGGCGCGAGTCTACACTGAAGCTTTCTTT. J is TRBJ1-1 and V is TRBV5-6; the D gene is possibly TRBD1 (6 bases). CDR3 length equals 17 residues. V dropped 0 bases and J dropped 3 bases, with 18 bases sitting between them. The germline CDR1 and CDR2 sequences are SGHDT and YYEEEE. Full variable domain (rest looked up from reference TRBV5-6 and TRBJ1-1): DAGVTQSPTHLIKTRGQQVTLRCSPKSGHDTVSWYQQALGQGPQFIFQYYEEEERQRGNFPDRFSGHQFPNYSSELNVNALLLGDSALYLCASSLERGARVYTEAFFGQGTRLTVV.

J is TRBJ2-3 and V is TRBV5-4; tentatively, D is TRBD1 (6 bases). CDR3 size: 13 residues. Germline V gene lookup returns CDR1 SGHNT and CDR2 YYREEE (reference sequence). V dropped 4 bases and J dropped 2 bases, with 8 bases sitting between them. CDR3 sequence (DNA): TGTGCCAGCAGCCGGGACAACACAGATACGCAGTATTTT. The encoded protein is CASSRDNTDTQYF. Together with reference TRBV5-4 and TRBJ2-3, the CDR3 gives the full variable domain: ETGVTQSPTHLIKTRGQQVTLRCSSQSGHNTVSWYQQALGQGPQFIFQYYREEENGRGNFPPRFSGLQFPNYSSELNVNALELDDSALYLCASSRDNTDTQYFGPGTRLTVL.

There are a few counts of this clone. The rearrangement uses TRBV7-9 and TRBJ1-2; TRBD1 might be the D (6 bases). This CDR3 is 19 amino acids long. V was clipped by 3 bases and J by 1 base, with 24 bases between them. CDR1 and CDR2 (germline): SEHNR, FQNEAQ (reference sequence). For the CDR3, the DNA is TGTGCCAGCAGCTTCCACCTCACAGGGAGGGGAAAGGGTAACTATGGCTACACCTTC. Protein: CASSFHLTGRGKGNYGYTF.

The CDR3 nucleotides are TGTGCCAGCTCACTCGGAGGAGGTAGCGGGAAATACAATGAGCAGTTCTTC. Translated, it gives CASSLGGGSGKYNEQFF. V usage is TRBV18 and J usage is TRBJ2-1, with 8 bases lining up with TRBD2. Trimming cost V 4 bases and J 4 bases; bases outside gene matches: 12. Germline V lookup: CDR1 KGHSH, CDR2 LQKENI. The CDR3 is made up of 17 amino acids.

The rearrangement uses TRBV5-1 and TRBJ1-2; D uncertain. With 3 bases removed from V and 0 bases from J, the gap between germline ends came to 6 bases. From germline, CDR1 is SGHRS and CDR2 YFSETQ. This CDR3 is built from 13 residues. The CDR3 nucleotides read TGCGCCAGCAGCTCAGCGACTAACTATGGCTACACCTTC. Translation: CASSSATNYGYTF.

This sequence joins TRBV4-3 and TRBJ2-7; TRBD1 matches at 10 bases. Trimming cost V 4 bases and J 6 bases; bases outside gene matches: 9. Germline V lookup: CDR1 LGHNA, CDR2 YSLEER. This CDR3 spans 15 amino acids. The CDR3 reads CASSPYPTGGREQYF. The CDR3 DNA reads TGCGCCAGCAGCCCCTACCCGACAGGGGGCCGCGAGCAGTACTTC.

The V call is TRBV7-2, the J call TRBJ2-3; 9 positions match TRBD2. V dropped 8 bases and J dropped 2; count of bases not matched to a gene: 5. Germline loops: CDR1 SGHTA, CDR2 FQGNSA. This CDR3 is built from 14 residues. The CDR3 here is CASAAGGPTDTQYF. The CDR3 DNA reads TGTGCCAGCGCAGCGGGAGGCCCCACAGATACGCAGTATTTT.

V is TRBV18 and J is TRBJ2-3; D perhaps matches TRBD2 (6 bases). The CDR3 contains 15 residues. Trimming pared 3 bases from V and 5 bases from J, leaving 15 bases between. Germline lookup yields CDR1 KGHSH and CDR2 LQKENI. CDR3 coding DNA: TGTGCCAGCTCACCTCTTGTTAGCGGTCGAGATACGCAGTATTTT. As protein: CASSPLVSGRDTQYF. The entire variable domain, with the rest obtained from reference TRBV18 and TRBJ2-3, is as follows: NAGVMQNPRHLVRRRGQEARLRCSPMKGHSHVYWYRQLPEEGLKFMVYLQKENIIDESGMPKERFSAEFPKEGPSILRIQQVVRGDSAAYFCASSPLVSGRDTQYFGPGTRLTVL.

The rearrangement joins TRBV11-2 to TRBJ2-7; 7 bases align to TRBD2. Trimming cost V 5 bases and J 2 bases; bases outside gene matches: 6. The germline V gene has CDR1 SGHAT and CDR2 FQNNGV. The CDR3 has 14 residues. The CDR3 region has the DNA TGTGCCAGCAGCAGAGCGGGGTTAGCCTACGAGCAGTACTTC. Translation: CASSRAGLAYEQYF.

V is TRBV2 and J is TRBJ2-2; TRBD2 is a possible D gene (7 bases). Trimming left V 4 bases short and J 6 bases short, with 15 bases between. The germline V gene encodes CDR1 SNHLY and CDR2 FYNNEI. CDR3 size: 15 residues. CDR3 nucleotides: TGTGCCAGCAGTGCGGCCCAGGGGAGGGCCGGGGAGCTGTTTTTT. Protein product: CASSAAQGRAGELFF.